Listed here are 32 T cell receptor beta chains from one sample, sequenced in a study of shared clonotypes between healthy human individuals. Sequencing was performed with immunoSEQ multiplex PCR; in TCRdb, only in-frame clones are kept and a portion is missing. The repertoire holds roughly 500,000 clones, with around 85% as singletons. Sequences were obtained from PBMCs. The receptors originated from a woman aged 40 to 50 in good health. Some clones in this sample may be carry-over from other donors' samples.

To note about this clone: Given a far larger clone just one base away, this is likely a sequencing read error. This chain connects TRBV5-4 to TRBJ1-2, with 9 bases matching TRBD1. The CDR3 is 14 amino acids. Germline CDR1 reads SGHNT; CDR2 reads YYREEE (reference sequence). In DNA form, the CDR3 reads TGTGCCAGCAGCTTCGGGGACAGGGACTATTGCTACACCTTC. This codes for CASSFGDRDYCYTF. The full variable domain, its missing parts supplied by reference TRBV5-4 and TRBJ1-2, is ETGVTQSPTHLIKTRGQQVTLRCSSQSGHNTVSWYQQALGQGPQFIFQYYREEENGRGNFPPRFSGLQFPNYSSELNVNALELDDSALYLCASSFGDRDYCYTFGSGTRLTVV.

The gene calls are TRBV29-1 and TRBJ2-7; 13 bases align to TRBD2. Germline CDR1 SQVTM, CDR2 ANQGSEA. The CDR3 totals 16 residues. V trimming: 1 base; J trimming: 3 bases; junction bases outside the gene matches: 6. In nucleotides, the CDR3 is TGCAGCGTTGAAGCATTTCGACTAGCGGGAGGCTACGAGCAGTACTTC. Its protein product is CSVEAFRLAGGYEQYF.

This chain links TRBV28 with TRBJ1-1; D is unresolved. The CDR3 is 15 residues long. V lost 0 bases, J lost 0 bases, and 8 bases lay in between. Germline assignment: CDR1 MDHEN and CDR2 SYDVKM. The CDR3 DNA reads TGTGCCAGCAGTTTATGGGTTGGGGTGAACACTGAAGCTTTCTTT. Amino acid sequence: CASSLWVGVNTEAFF.

The chain employs TRBV2 and TRBJ2-3; 8 bases line up with TRBD1. The CDR3 spans 13 residues. The V gene's germline CDR1 is SNHLY and CDR2 FYNNEI. The V gene end was trimmed by 7 bases and the J gene end by 7 bases; junction bases not matched to a gene: 7. CDR3 amino acids: CASNGQGGYTQYF. The CDR3 region has the DNA TGTGCCAGCAACGGACAGGGAGGATATACGCAGTATTTT.

This clone was seen a handful of times. Given a much more abundant clone one base away, this may be a read error. J is TRBJ2-3 and V is TRBV14; unclear D gene. CDR3 length: 13 residues. The V gene lost 0 bases and the J gene lost 0 bases, with 1 base spanning the gap. Germline V CDR1 and CDR2: SGHDN, FVKESK. CDR3 sequence: CASSQDSTDTQYF. CDR3 nucleotide sequence: TGTGCCAGCAGCCAAGACAGCACAGATACGCAGTATTTT.

The V and J genes are TRBV4-1 and TRBJ1-5; TRBD1 agrees at 8 bases. V shed 1 base, J shed 0 bases, and the junction held 11 bases outside the gene matches. Germline CDR1 reads MGHRA; CDR2 reads YSYEKL. The CDR3 is 19 amino acids. CDR3 sequence: CASSQGGGRGPYSNQPQHF. Written as DNA, the CDR3 is TGCGCCAGCAGCCAAGGGGGGGGCAGGGGGCCCTATAGCAATCAGCCCCAGCATTTT.

The rearrangement joins TRBV18 to TRBJ2-3; D gene uncertain. There are 11 residues in the CDR3. Trimming cost V 2 bases and J 5 bases, with 2 bases left between them. Germline CDR1 KGHSH, CDR2 LQKENI. The CDR3 loop is CASSPIDTQYF. DNA of the CDR3: TGTGCCAGCTCACCAATAGATACGCAGTATTTT.

Note on this clone: A far larger clone is off by one base, so a read error is likely. J is TRBJ2-6 and V is TRBV30; D is perhaps TRBD1 (5 bases). The CDR3 length is 17 residues. Germline V CDR1 and CDR2: GTSNPN, SVGIG (reference sequence). Here the CDR3 reads CAWSKRGLRSGASVLTF. The CDR3 DNA reads TGTGCCTGGAGTAAAAGGGGTTTACGCTCTGGGGCCAGCGTCCTGACTTTC.

The chain links TRBV5-1 to TRBJ1-4; no definite D call. The CDR3 runs 14 residues. Germline CDR1 is SGHRS and CDR2 is YFSETQ. Between the trimmed V and J ends, which lost 2 bases and 3 bases, there was a span of 8 bases. CDR3 residues: CASSFPGSNEKLFF. CDR3 coding DNA: TGCGCCAGCAGCTTCCCGGGGTCTAATGAAAAACTGTTTTTT.

This sequence joins TRBV11-2 and TRBJ2-7; D is possibly TRBD2 (5 bases). Germline assignment: CDR1 SGHAT and CDR2 FQNNGV. V was shortened by 1 base and J by 0 bases, with 10 bases between the two germline ends. There are 15 residues in the CDR3. The CDR3 protein is CASSLVTGISYEQYF. The CDR3 nucleotides are TGTGCCAGCAGCTTAGTGACGGGGATCTCCTACGAGCAGTACTTC.

As to this clone: Other DNA variants within this sample encode the same CDR3. This chain joins TRBV18 and TRBJ1-1; D remains unclear. Germline V gene lookup returns CDR1 KGHSH and CDR2 LQKENI. Trimming removed 3 bases from V and 0 bases from J, with 8 bases in between. The CDR3 has 14 residues. Here the CDR3 DNA reads TGTGCCAGCTCACCGGCGGGTATGAACACTGAAGCTTTCTTT. It codes for CASSPAGMNTEAFF.

Notes on this clone: A far larger clone is a single base away, which makes a read error likely. This CDR3 is also generated by other DNA sequences in the sample. The V call is TRBV10-3, the J call TRBJ1-5, with 10 bases aligning to TRBD1. Germline V lookup: CDR1 ENHRY, CDR2 SYGVKD. The CDR3 is 17 residues long. Written as DNA, the CDR3 is TGTGCCATCAGTGAGTCGGTGATGGGACAGGGGTATCAGCCTCAGCATTTT. Its protein is CAISESVMGQGYQPQHF.

V and J are TRBV4-1 and TRBJ2-4; 7 nucleotides align to TRBD1. The length of the CDR3 is 19 residues. Germline loops: CDR1 MGHRA, CDR2 YSYEKL. The V and J ends lost 1 base and 0 bases, in that order; junction bases with no gene match: 12. The CDR3 DNA reads as TGCGCCAGCAGCCAAGGACAGGGCGGCCGGATGTTAGCCAAAAACATTCAGTACTTC. Its translation: CASSQGQGGRMLAKNIQYF.

The rearrangement links TRBV7-9 to TRBJ1-2; D is ambiguous. This CDR3 has 14 amino acids. V gave up 2 bases and J gave up 3 bases, with 10 bases separating them. In germline, CDR1 is SEHNR, CDR2 FQNEAQ (reference sequence). CDR3 sequence (DNA): TGTGCCAGCAGCTTATCGGGGTTCGACTATGGCTACACCTTC. Encoded protein: CASSLSGFDYGYTF.

This clone was found many times. Other DNA sequences within the sample encode an identical CDR3. The gene calls are TRBV7-9 and TRBJ2-2; the match to TRBD1 covers 7 bases. Germline CDR1 SEHNR, CDR2 FQNEAQ (reference sequence). This CDR3 is built from 14 residues. V dropped 1 base and J dropped 7; count of bases not matched to a gene: 3. The DNA for the CDR3 is TGTGCCAGCAGCTTAGAAGGGGGCATCGGGGAGCTGTTTTTT. It translates to CASSLEGGIGELFF.

The V gene is TRBV6-5, the J gene TRBJ1-5; TRBD1 aligns across 8 bases. V was pared by 4 bases and J by 2 bases, with 4 bases of the junction left unmatched. Germline lookup yields CDR1 MNHEY and CDR2 SVGAGI. The CDR3 contains 15 residues. The CDR3 DNA sequence: TGTGCCAGCAGTTTCGGACAGGGCCGCAATCAGCCCCAGCATTTT. It codes for CASSFGQGRNQPQHF.

On this clone: With only one base between it and a far larger clone, this is likely a read error. Likely a read error: the CDR3 ends without its conserved phenylalanine or tryptophan. At the DNA level, this CDR3 is encoded by other sequences in the same sample as well. In DNA form, the CDR3 reads TGTGCCAGCAGCACCGGACGGAGCTGGAACTATGGCTACACCTTA. Translating gives CASSTGRSWNYGYTL. This rearrangement joins TRBV7-9 to TRBJ1-2; D is undetermined. This CDR3 contains 15 residues. In germline, CDR1 is SEHNR, CDR2 FQNEAQ (reference sequence). Trimming removed 5 bases from V and 2 bases from J, with 15 bases in between.

The chain employs TRBV6-1 and TRBJ1-5; D is ambiguous. The V gene's germline CDR1 is MNHNS and CDR2 SASEGT. CDR3 length: 13 amino acids. With 6 bases removed from V and 6 bases from J, the gap between germline ends came to 12 bases. The CDR3 reads CASRREIGQPQHF. The DNA of the CDR3 is TGTGCCAGCAGAAGGGAGATAGGTCAGCCCCAGCATTTT.

This clone was observed once. The chain joins TRBV7-9 to TRBJ2-5; 10 positions agree with TRBD2. With 8 bases clipped from V and 4 bases from J, the junction kept 4 bases outside the gene matches. Germline assignment: CDR1 SEHNR and CDR2 FQNEAQ (reference sequence). CDR3 size: 13 residues. This chain's CDR3 is CASGRLAGETQYF. In nucleotides, the CDR3 is TGTGCCAGCGGGCGACTAGCGGGAGAGACCCAGTACTTC.

V gene TRBV27 combines with J gene TRBJ2-7; the D call may be TRBD1 or TRBD2 (5 bases each). Germline CDR1 is MNHEY and CDR2 is SMNVEV (reference sequence). V dropped 1 base and J dropped 6 bases, with 19 bases sitting between them. The CDR3 totals 16 residues. CDR3 nucleotides: TGTGCCAGCAGTTTATATCTGGGGACCGCCGCTCGCGAGCAGTACTTC. This encodes CASSLYLGTAAREQYF.

Comments on this clone: Within the sample, other DNA sequences also encode this same CDR3. V and J are TRBV7-9 and TRBJ1-1; 7 positions agree with TRBD1. This CDR3 is 13 amino acids long. V was clipped by 5 bases and J by 3 bases; unmatched bases: 3. Germline CDR1 is SEHNR and CDR2 is FQNEAQ (reference sequence). The CDR3 DNA reads as TGTGCCAGCAGCCCTCAGGGGGACACTGAAGCTTTCTTT. It is translated as CASSPQGDTEAFF. The full variable domain, rest sourced from reference TRBV7-9 and TRBJ1-1, is DTGVSQNPRHKITKRGQNVTFRCDPISEHNRLYWYRQTLGQGPEFLTYFQNEAQLEKSRLLSDRFSAERPKGSFSTLEIQRTEQGDSAMYLCASSPQGDTEAFFGQGTRLTVV.

The V gene is TRBV7-2, the J gene TRBJ1-5; 7 bases fit TRBD1. With 5 bases clipped from V and 2 bases from J, the junction kept 9 bases outside the gene matches. CDR3 length: 16 amino acids. Germline CDR1 is SGHTA and CDR2 is FQGNSA. CDR3 bases: TGTGCCAGCAGCGCAAGCAGGGGGATTGGCAATCAGCCCCAGCATTTT. As protein: CASSASRGIGNQPQHF.

J is TRBJ1-6 and V is TRBV30; 7 positions match TRBD1. V was pared by 0 bases and J by 5 bases, with 1 base of the junction left unmatched. Looked up from germline, CDR1 is GTSNPN and CDR2 is SVGIG (reference sequence). CDR3 length: 14 amino acids. The CDR3 loop is CAWSVGTDNSPLHF. As DNA, the CDR3 is TGTGCCTGGAGTGTAGGGACAGATAATTCACCCCTCCACTTT.

The J gene is TRBJ2-3, the V gene TRBV27, with D possibly being TRBD1 or TRBD2 (5 bases each). Germline V gene data show CDR1 as MNHEY and CDR2 as SMNVEV (reference sequence). Trimming took off 4 bases at V and 4 bases at J, with 12 bases between the two ends. The CDR3 sequence is 14 residues long. CDR3 sequence (DNA): TGTGCCAGCAGTTACGTCATGGGGGCAGATACGCAGTATTTT. This encodes CASSYVMGADTQYF.

The rearrangement links TRBV2 to TRBJ2-7; D not certain. Trimming took off 8 bases at V and 0 bases at J, with 14 bases between the two ends. The CDR3 covers 14 residues. Germline V gene sequence: CDR1 SNHLY, CDR2 FYNNEI. The CDR3 DNA sequence: TGTGCCAGCCGGGTTGGACCTCGCTCCTACGAGCAGTACTTC. This gives the protein CASRVGPRSYEQYF.

Many counts were recorded for this clone. The V gene is TRBV11-2, the J gene TRBJ2-7; unclear D gene. Germline V gene sequence: CDR1 SGHAT, CDR2 FQNNGV. The CDR3 length is 15 residues. Trimming took 6 bases from V and 2 from J, leaving 17 bases between them. The CDR3 loop reads CASSFLRYSPYEQYF. CDR3 bases: TGTGCCAGCAGTTTCCTCCGCTACTCACCCTACGAGCAGTACTTC.

The chain is built from TRBV5-1 and TRBJ2-5, with 10 bases matching TRBD1. V shed 3 bases, J shed 4 bases, and the junction held 9 bases outside the gene matches. This CDR3 region has 16 residues. The germline V gene has CDR1 SGHRS and CDR2 YFSETQ. The CDR3: CASSYSGQGIGETQYF. Here the CDR3 DNA reads TGCGCCAGCAGCTACTCGGGACAGGGGATAGGAGAGACCCAGTACTTC.

About this clone itself: A single base is all that separates this from a far larger clone, so a read error is likely. This sample also contains other DNA sequences that code for the same CDR3. The chain uses TRBV11-2 and TRBJ1-2, with 8 bases that match TRBD1. Germline V gives CDR1 SGHAT, CDR2 FQNNGV. Unmatched junction bases numbered 2, after V lost 5 bases and J lost 3 bases. This CDR3 region has 13 residues. The CDR3 spells CASSPTGDYGYTF. DNA for the CDR3: TGTGCCAGCAGCCCGACAGGGGACTATGGCTACACCTTC. The full variable domain, its missing parts supplied by reference TRBV11-2 and TRBJ1-2, is EAGVAQSPRYKIIEKRQSVAFWCNPISGHATLYWYQQILGQGPKLLIQFQNNGVVDDSQLPKDRFSAERLKGVDSTLKIQPAKLEDSAVYLCASSPTGDYGYTFGSGTRLTVV.

This clone has just a few counts. The CDR3 DNA sequence: TGTGCCAGCTCAACGTCCGTACAGGGTGCTGGGGCCAACGTCCTGACTTTC. Translating it yields CASSTSVQGAGANVLTF. The chain links TRBV18 to TRBJ2-6, with a tentative D call TRBD1 (6 bases). Germline-derived CDR1 and CDR2 are KGHSH and LQKENI. This CDR3 region has 17 residues. Trimming removed 5 bases from V and 2 bases from J, with 16 bases in between.

Points on this clone: Given a far larger clone just one base away, this is likely a sequencing read error. The CDR3 DNA reads as TGTGCCAGCAGACGAGGGACAGGGGCCGGTCATCCCCAGCATTTT. It codes for CASRRGTGAGHPQHF. V gene TRBV2 combines with J gene TRBJ1-5; TRBD1 matches 10 bases. CDR1 SNHLY and CDR2 FYNNEI come from the germline V gene. V was pared by 6 bases and J by 10 bases, with 12 bases of the junction left unmatched. The CDR3 has 15 residues.

The chain couples TRBV19 to TRBJ1-1, with TRBD1 matching 8 bases. After removal of 2 bases from V and 0 bases from J, the junction contained 5 bases not matched to a gene. Germline V gives CDR1 LNHDA, CDR2 SQIVND (reference sequence). This CDR3 comprises 16 residues. The CDR3, as DNA: TGTGCCAGTAGTATACGACAGGGGCCTATGAACACTGAAGCTTTCTTT. It encodes CASSIRQGPMNTEAFF.

Notes on this clone: A far larger clone is only one base removed, so a read error is likely. The gene calls are TRBV4-3 and TRBJ1-1, with D possibly being TRBD1 (5 bases). This CDR3 is 14 amino acids long. In germline, CDR1 is LGHNA, CDR2 YSLEER. CDR3 protein: CASSQDGANTESFF. The CDR3 bases are TGCGCCAGCAGCCAAGACGGGGCGAACACTGAATCTTTCTTT.